The source of this TCR beta chain is a study of shared clonotypes between healthy human individuals. Study-wide points: Sampling was confined to blood; repertoires within tissues likely differ.

The V segment lost 6 bases and the J segment 1 base; nucleotides outside the gene matches: 4. Germline lookup yields CDR1 SGHTA and CDR2 FQGNSA. The length of the CDR3 is 15 residues. This clone was observed a single time. The antigen is unknown. At a deep level, the assay was run. Original analysis: Sequence data from immunoSEQ were junction-only and lacked quality scores; consequently, filtering differed. Here immunoSEQ multiplex PCR was the method, and the copy in TCRdb shows in-frame clones only, minus some. The V and J calls and the clone size are those of that table, but D and trimming were determined from the DNA. The data hold about 2.4 million clones, with roughly 92% observed a single time.

What was sequenced was naive CD4+ T cells sorted from blood. Subset given: CD45RA+ positively selected. The clonotype was recovered from a man aged 18 to 30 in good health. The J gene is TRBJ1-3, the V gene TRBV7-2; 9 positions agree with TRBD1. CDR3 DNA: TGTGCCAGCAGGGTGGGACAGGGATCTGGAAACACCATATATTTT. Its protein product is CASRVGQGSGNTIYF.